The 25 T cell receptor beta chains below were found in one sample sequenced in a study of CXCR3-negative and CXCR3-positive naive CD8 T cells. UMI-labeled 5' RACE yielded the TRB cDNA libraries. TCRdb reprocessed the 5' RACE reads and stores each CDR3 protein as one record, lacking DNA. The listing records around 130,000 distinct CDR3 sequences. General study findings and limits: More hydrophobic TRB CDR3s occurred in CXCR3-positive than in CXCR3-negative naive cells.

Their recognized antigens are unknown. The specimen was naive CXCR3+ CD8+ T cells from blood. Subset denoted: CD45RO-CCR7+CD27+CD95- naive CD8+ T cells expressing CXCR3 (TNR3+). The receptor set was obtained from a human donor in good health. Some clones in this sample may be carry-over from other donors' samples.

The CDR3: CASSFLGSGSANEQFF. This chain links TRBV7-3 with TRBJ2-1; TCRdb lists TRBD2, though no DNA is available to test this call. Germline loops: CDR1 SGHTA, CDR2 FQGTGA. There are 16 residues in the CDR3.

The V call is TRBV9, the J call TRBJ2-3; TCRdb indicates TRBD1, and absent DNA this call remains unverified. CDR1 SGDLS and CDR2 YYNGEE come from the germline V gene. The CDR3 has 18 residues. CDR3: CASSGGPNSYVGPITQYF.

The V and J genes are TRBV29-1 and TRBJ2-1; TCRdb gives TRBD2 as the D gene, but with no DNA this cannot be confirmed. Germline-derived CDR1 and CDR2 are SQVTM and ANQGSEA. The CDR3 covers 11 residues. The CDR3 region is CSVPSAGEQFF.

This sequence joins TRBV7-9 and TRBJ1-5. Germline V gene data show CDR1 as SEHNR and CDR2 as FQNEAQ (reference sequence). The CDR3 spans 12 residues. CDR3 sequence reads: CASSWESQPQHF.

The rearrangement links TRBV12-3 or TRBV12-4 to TRBJ2-1; TCRdb gives TRBD2 as the D gene, but with no DNA this cannot be confirmed. The CDR3 contains 15 residues. The CDR3 loop reads CASSLGTFFYNEQFF.

CDR3 region: CASRPLGANVLTF. This chain uses TRBV27 with TRBJ2-6; the D call of TRBD1 rests on TCRdb alone, since no DNA is present to check it. Germline CDR1 reads MNHEY; CDR2 reads SMNVEV (reference sequence). This CDR3 is built from 13 residues.

This chain links TRBV7-9 with TRBJ2-7; TCRdb indicates TRBD2, and absent DNA this call remains unverified. CDR1 is SEHNR, CDR2 FQNEAQ, per germline (reference sequence). The CDR3 sequence is 14 residues long. CDR3 sequence: CASSRLLAGGEQYF.

V usage is TRBV10-3 and J usage is TRBJ1-2; TCRdb selects TRBD1, and the lack of DNA leaves this call unchecked. CDR3 size: 15 residues. Germline CDR1 and CDR2: ENHRY and SYGVKD. CDR3: CAISDGDRGIYGYTF.

The J gene is TRBJ2-3, the V gene TRBV28; the D gene TCRdb calls, TRBD1, cannot be checked with no DNA. Germline V CDR1 and CDR2: MDHEN, SYDVKM. The CDR3 is made up of 16 amino acids. The CDR3: CASSLGAPSSTDTQYF. The full variable domain, in which reference TRBV28 and TRBJ2-3 provide the parts outside the CDR3, is DVKVTQSSRYLVKRTGEKVFLECVQDMDHENMFWYRQDPGLGLRLIYFSYDVKMKEKGDIPEGYSVSREKKERFSLILESASTNQTSMYLCASSLGAPSSTDTQYFGPGTRLTVL.

V gene TRBV6-6 combines with J gene TRBJ2-1; the D gene TCRdb calls, TRBD2, cannot be checked with no DNA. Germline V lookup: CDR1 MNHNY, CDR2 SVGAGI (reference sequence). The CDR3 contains 18 residues. The CDR3 is CASSRGGDLSDLYNEQFF.

This chain uses TRBV2 with TRBJ1-1; TCRdb reports TRBD1, a call that lacks DNA to check it against. CDR3 length equals 16 residues. Germline V gives CDR1 SNHLY, CDR2 FYNNEI. The CDR3: CASTERRSGARTEAFF.

The gene calls are TRBV4-1 and TRBJ1-1. The CDR3 length is 15 residues. CDR1 is MGHRA and CDR2 is YSYEKL in the germline V gene. The CDR3 protein is CASIVAEDSDTEAFF.

The chain carries TRBV6-2 or TRBV6-3 and TRBJ2-1; checking the TCRdb D call of TRBD2 is not possible without DNA. The V gene's germline CDR1 is MNHEY and CDR2 SVGEGT. The CDR3 covers 13 residues. CDR3: CASSYSIRSEQFF.

The V and J genes are TRBV12-3 or TRBV12-4 and TRBJ2-5. The CDR3 extends over 15 amino acids. CDR3 in amino acids: CASSSTTKCEETQYF.

The chain employs TRBV7-9 and TRBJ2-1. This CDR3 region has 13 residues. Germline lookup yields CDR1 SEHNR and CDR2 FQNEAQ (reference sequence). The CDR3 sequence is CASSLAKEAEQFF.

The chain links TRBV15 to TRBJ1-3; TCRdb gives TRBD1 as the D gene, but with no DNA this cannot be confirmed. The length of the CDR3 is 15 residues. Germline V gene sequence: CDR1 LNHNV, CDR2 YYDKDF (reference sequence). The CDR3 loop is CATSIAPGAGNTIYF.

The chain carries TRBV19 and TRBJ2-1; TCRdb names TRBD1, which stays unverified in the absence of DNA. The CDR3 totals 18 residues. Germline CDR1 reads LNHDA; CDR2 reads SQIVND (reference sequence). Here the CDR3 reads CASSWGAGSPISYNEQFF.

CDR3 region: CASSLALSGSLREQFF. This chain uses TRBV5-5 with TRBJ2-1; checking the TCRdb D call of TRBD2 is not possible without DNA. The CDR3 extends over 16 amino acids. Germline loops: CDR1 SGHKS, CDR2 YYEKEE (reference sequence).

The gene calls are TRBV28 and TRBJ1-2; lacking DNA, the TRBD1 call made by TCRdb goes unchecked. CDR3 size: 15 residues. Germline assignment: CDR1 MDHEN and CDR2 SYDVKM. CDR3: CASRKAQDREYGYTF.

The chain uses TRBV7-3 and TRBJ1-1. The CDR3 is made up of 15 amino acids. CDR1 and CDR2 (germline): SGHTA, FQGTGA. CDR3 protein: CASSLIRGSNTEAFF. The full variable domain, with the rest looked up from reference TRBV7-3 and TRBJ1-1, is GAGVSQTPSNKVTEKGKYVELRCDPISGHTALYWYRQSLGQGPEFLIYFQGTGAADDSGLPNDRFFAVRPEGSVSTLKIQRTERGDSAVYLCASSLIRGSNTEAFFGQGTRLTVV.

The rearrangement uses TRBV29-1 and TRBJ2-1; there is no DNA to check the TCRdb D call of TRBD1. The CDR3 runs to 15 residues. Germline lookup yields CDR1 SQVTM and CDR2 ANQGSEA. The CDR3 loop reads CSVDPSRGGFNEQFF.

The genes are TRBV6-6 and TRBJ2-1; checking the TCRdb D call of TRBD1 is not possible without DNA. The CDR3 is 15 amino acids. Per the germline V gene, CDR1 is MNHNY and CDR2 is SVGAGI (reference sequence). CDR3 region: CASTFRDRGIVEQFF.

This chain joins TRBV5-1 and TRBJ1-1; TCRdb's assignment of TRBD1 cannot be checked, as there is no DNA. Germline V gene sequence: CDR1 SGHRS, CDR2 YFSETQ. The CDR3 is 15 residues long. The CDR3 loop is CASSLATGGITEAFF.

The chain is built from TRBV29-1 and TRBJ2-1. The CDR3 loop spans 12 amino acids. CDR1 SQVTM and CDR2 ANQGSEA come from the germline V gene. CDR3 loop: CSVGYYYNEQFF.

V and J are TRBV9 and TRBJ1-1. The CDR3 runs to 11 residues. Germline V lookup: CDR1 SGDLS, CDR2 YYNGEE. The CDR3 region is CASLQHTEAFF.